Presented here are 25 T cell receptor beta chains from one specimen sequenced in a study of T cells after posttransplantation cyclophosphamide. A marrow graft followed busulfan-fludarabine conditioning, with cyclophosphamide on days +3 and +4. Data came from immunoSEQ multiplex PCR; TCRdb stores just in-frame clones and leaves some out. This table holds thousands of clones, more than 75% found once. The input for sequencing was PBMCs, taken about 190 days after allogeneic stem cell transplant with posttransplant cyclophosphamide. Every receptor here comes from a male patient between 60 and 69 years old who received an allogeneic stem cell transplant from a related donor and was CMV-positive. Some T cells may be graft donor cells.

This clone was detected a few times. The chain is built from TRBV7-2 and TRBJ1-6, with D maybe TRBD1 (6 bases). V lost 2 bases, J lost 9 bases, and 11 bases lay in between. The CDR3 contains 14 residues. Germline-derived CDR1 and CDR2 are SGHTA and FQGNSA. The CDR3 region is CASSLPQGVSPLHF. CDR3 bases: TGTGCCAGCAGCTTACCACAGGGTGTTTCACCCCTCCACTTT. Looking up the rest from reference TRBV7-2 and TRBJ1-6 gives the full variable domain: GAGVSQSPSNKVTEKGKDVELRCDPISGHTALYWYRQSLGQGLEFLIYFQGNSAPDKSGLPSDRFSAERTGGSVSTLTIQRTQQEDSAVYLCASSLPQGVSPLHFGNGTRLTVT.

The chain employs TRBV21-1 and TRBJ2-3; the table's D call, TRBD1, has no DNA check behind it. TRBV21-1 is designated a pseudogene. CDR3 length: 16 residues. The CDR3 coding sequence is TGTGCCAGCGACGGAGGACAGGATAAGAGGGTGGATACGCAGTATTTT. Protein product: CASDGGQDKRVDTQYF.

The V gene is TRBV6-6, the J gene TRBJ2-3; 14 bases agree with TRBD2. The germline gives CDR1 MNHNY, CDR2 SVGAGI (reference sequence). This CDR3 spans 16 amino acids. J lost 5 bases, V lost 2 bases, and 3 bases had no gene match. The CDR3 loop reads CASSYRLAGGVDTQYF. As DNA, the CDR3 is TGTGCCAGCAGTTACCGACTAGCGGGAGGGGTAGATACGCAGTATTTT.

This clone turned up a few times. V and J are TRBV2 and TRBJ2-3; 8 bases fit TRBD1. With 5 bases clipped from V and 6 bases from J, the junction kept 1 base outside the gene matches. This CDR3 comprises 12 residues. Germline V gene data show CDR1 as SNHLY and CDR2 as FYNNEI. The CDR3 DNA follows: TGTGCCAGCAGTCGACAGGGGGATACGCAGTATTTT. Amino acid sequence: CASSRQGDTQYF.

This clone has just one count. At one boundary the junction diverges from the germline segment, which might be a read error. V and J are TRBV7-7 and TRBJ2-3, with TRBD2 matching over 8 bases. The CDR3 spans 14 residues. Germline-derived CDR1 and CDR2 are SSHAT and FNYEAQ (reference sequence). The CDR3, as DNA: TGTGCTAGCAGCCCGGGACTAGGCGCAGATACGCAGTATTTT. It encodes CASSPGLGADTQYF.

V gene TRBV28 combines with J gene TRBJ2-5; 8 bases map to TRBD2. The J call may be incorrect, as the DNA end agrees better with TRBJ2-7. This CDR3 is built from 14 residues. The germline V gene has CDR1 MDHEN and CDR2 SYDVKM. This chain's CDR3 is CASSRTGGAYEQYF. The CDR3 nucleotides are TGTGCCAGCTCACGGACGGGGGGGGCCTACGAGCAGTACTTC.

This chain links TRBV9 with TRBJ2-3; D might be TRBD2 (6 bases). Per germline, CDR1 SGDLS and CDR2 YYNGEE. The CDR3 totals 15 residues. The V gene lost 4 bases and the J gene lost 2 bases, with 14 bases spanning the gap. For the CDR3, the DNA is TGTGCCAGCAGCAACGGACTACATCCCACAGATACGCAGTATTTT. Translating gives CASSNGLHPTDTQYF.

V is TRBV5-1 and J is TRBJ2-7; 7 bases are a match to TRBD1. Per germline, CDR1 SGHRS and CDR2 YFSETQ. The CDR3 runs to 15 residues. The ends lost 3 bases at V and 0 bases at J; junction bases unmatched: 6. CDR3 in amino acids: CASSSNRDSSYEQYF. The CDR3 coding sequence is TGCGCCAGCAGCTCGAACCGGGACAGCTCCTACGAGCAGTACTTC.

This chain connects TRBV4-1 to TRBJ2-3; D call uncertain. This CDR3 is 15 amino acids long. CDR1 and CDR2 from the germline V gene are MGHRA and YSYEKL. V was pared by 0 bases and J by 1 base, with 8 bases between. The CDR3, as DNA: TGCGCCAGCAGCCAAGAGGTCCCAGGCACAGATACGCAGTATTTT. Amino acid sequence: CASSQEVPGTDTQYF.

This rearrangement joins TRBV19 to TRBJ1-2; D uncertain. CDR3 length: 14 amino acids. Trimming took off 5 bases at V and 0 bases at J, with 10 bases between the two ends. Germline lookup yields CDR1 LNHDA and CDR2 SQIVND (reference sequence). The CDR3 spells CASSSAGTNYGYTF. In DNA, the CDR3 is TGTGCCAGTAGTTCGGCCGGGACTAACTATGGCTACACCTTC.

The V call is TRBV5-6, the J call TRBJ1-5; D uncertain. This CDR3 is 13 amino acids long. Germline lookup yields CDR1 SGHDT and CDR2 YYEEEE. The V end was cut by 0 bases, the J end by 7 bases, with 8 bases between. The DNA of the CDR3 is TGTGCCAGCAGCTTGGCCCGCGGCCAGCCCCAGCATTTT. Translated, it gives CASSLARGQPQHF.

The gene calls are TRBV7-2 and TRBJ2-3; TRBD1 agrees at 8 bases. CDR1 and CDR2 (germline): SGHTA, FQGNSA. The CDR3 consists of 16 residues. V lost 3 bases to trimming and J lost 5 bases; unmatched junction nucleotides: 10. This CDR3 reads CASSLEAGTGKDTQYF. The CDR3, as DNA: TGTGCCAGCAGCTTGGAGGCGGGGACAGGAAAAGATACGCAGTATTTT.

The chain links TRBV9 to TRBJ2-5; perhaps TRBD1 as D (6 bases). The CDR3 is 13 amino acids. With 8 bases removed from V and 7 bases from J, the gap between germline ends came to 18 bases. Germline CDR1 reads SGDLS; CDR2 reads YYNGEE. The CDR3 nucleotides read TGTGCCAGTACGGACAGTTTCAAGGGGACCCAGTACTTC. It translates to CASTDSFKGTQYF.

This chain links TRBV25-1 with TRBJ2-7, with 8 bases lining up with TRBD1. With 10 bases clipped from V and 6 bases from J, the junction kept 11 bases outside the gene matches. Germline values: CDR1 MGHDK, CDR2 SYGVNS. The CDR3 runs 13 residues. As DNA, the CDR3 is TGTGCCACCAGCCGGACAGGGTTCGGCGAGCAGTACTTC. Translation: CATSRTGFGEQYF.

This rearrangement joins TRBV5-6 to TRBJ1-5; TRBD1 aligns across 7 bases. Trimming cost V 8 bases and J 3 bases; bases outside gene matches: 11. Germline CDR1 and CDR2: SGHDT and YYEEEE. This CDR3 region has 15 residues. The CDR3 loop is CASTNWGQLNQPQHF. CDR3 sequence (DNA): TGTGCCAGTACGAACTGGGGACAGCTCAATCAGCCCCAGCATTTT.

The genes are TRBV7-3 and TRBJ2-1; 9 positions match TRBD1. The CDR3 is made up of 15 amino acids. The V gene's germline CDR1 is SGHTA and CDR2 FQGTGA. Unmatched junction bases numbered 5, after V lost 5 bases and J lost 3 bases. CDR3 amino acids: CASSPQTGGYNEQFF. CDR3 sequence (DNA): TGTGCCAGCAGCCCGCAGACAGGGGGCTACAATGAGCAGTTCTTC.

The chain joins TRBV5-1 to TRBJ2-3, with 9 bases matching TRBD2. Germline loops: CDR1 SGHRS, CDR2 YFSETQ. Trimming at V came to 2 bases and at J to 3 bases, leaving 4 bases not matched to a gene. CDR3 length: 15 residues. The chain's CDR3 is CASSLAGGGTDTQYF. The DNA of the CDR3 is TGCGCCAGCAGCTTAGCGGGAGGTGGAACAGATACGCAGTATTTT.

CDR3 in DNA: TGCAGTGCCGGGGGAGGACAGTTCTTC. Amino acid sequence: CSAGGGQFF. V usage is TRBV20-1 and J usage is TRBJ2-1, with D maybe TRBD2 (6 bases). Trimming cost V 6 bases and J 13 bases, with 10 bases left between them. Per germline, CDR1 DFQATT and CDR2 SNEGSKA (reference sequence). The CDR3 totals 9 residues.

This rearrangement joins TRBV11-3 to TRBJ2-1, with D possibly being TRBD2 (6 bases). Germline lookup yields CDR1 SGHNT and CDR2 YENEEA. This CDR3 comprises 20 residues. V dropped 5 bases and J dropped 0 bases, with 26 bases sitting between them. For the CDR3, the DNA is TGTGCCAGCAGCCCCGGAAGCGCTATGGGGGGATGGGGCTCCTACAATGAGCAGTTCTTC. As protein: CASSPGSAMGGWGSYNEQFF.

This clone was detected once. The chain has TRBV6-1 and TRBJ2-5; 7 bases map to TRBD2. CDR3 length: 14 residues. With 6 bases clipped from V and 5 bases from J, the junction kept 9 bases outside the gene matches. CDR1 is MNHNS, CDR2 SASEGT, per germline. The CDR3 is CASSGGGVQETQYF. Here the CDR3 DNA reads TGTGCCAGCAGCGGGGGAGGGGTCCAGGAGACCCAGTACTTC.

CDR3 nucleotide sequence: TGTGCCAGCAGTTTCAGGCTAATGAACACTGAAGCTTTCTTT. Protein: CASSFRLMNTEAFF. The chain combines TRBV28 with TRBJ1-1; D unresolved. The CDR3 contains 14 residues. Germline CDR1 reads MDHEN; CDR2 reads SYDVKM. V lost 3 bases, J lost 0 bases, and 8 bases lay in between.

This chain uses TRBV7-8 with TRBJ2-1; 9 nucleotides line up with TRBD2. Trimming removed 5 bases from V and 7 bases from J; junction bases left unmatched: 15. CDR3 length: 17 amino acids. Germline CDR1 and CDR2: SGHVS and FQNEAQ. The CDR3 region is CASSPHQRRGGFNEQFF. The DNA of the CDR3 is TGTGCCAGCAGCCCCCATCAGCGGCGGGGGGGCTTTAATGAGCAGTTCTTC.

Here the CDR3 DNA reads TGTGCCAGCAGCGCTCTAGCGGGAGGGCACAATGAGCAGTTCTTC. This gives the protein CASSALAGGHNEQFF. J is TRBJ2-1 and V is TRBV2, with TRBD2 identical over 12 bases. There are 15 residues in the CDR3. Germline V gives CDR1 SNHLY, CDR2 FYNNEI. Trimming removed 6 bases from V and 5 bases from J; junction bases left unmatched: 5.

The chain employs TRBV6-5 and TRBJ2-3; D not certain. This CDR3 has 14 amino acids. The germline V gene has CDR1 MNHEY and CDR2 SVGAGI. The ends were cut back, 2 bases at V and 0 bases at J, with 6 bases in the middle. The CDR3 sequence is CASSYPGSTDTQYF. Written as DNA, the CDR3 is TGTGCCAGCAGTTACCCCGGTAGCACAGATACGCAGTATTTT.

J is TRBJ2-2 and V is TRBV7-9; 7 bases are a match to TRBD1. The junction had 11 bases not matched to a gene; V was cut back by 3 bases and J by 1 base. This CDR3 contains 18 residues. Germline-derived CDR1 and CDR2 are SEHNR and FQNEAQ (reference sequence). The CDR3 DNA is TGTGCCAGCAGCTTTGTTTTGTCCCGGACAGGGAACACCGGGGAGCTGTTTTTT. Amino acid sequence: CASSFVLSRTGNTGELFF.